This record looks at one T cell receptor (beta chain) sequence and its context. This sample is part of a study of CD8 T cells in Susac syndrome. Reverse transcription of about 0.5 to 1 ug RNA used random hexamers. TCRdb re-analysed the immunoSEQ multiplex PCR reads in MiXCR, keeping a single row per CDR3 protein. The table records 150,000 to 200,000 distinct CDR3 sequences, 93% of them present only once. The receptor was derived from a human donor in good health. Source material: CD4+ T cells from PBMCs.

CDR3 region: CASSSGWGGGNEQFF. CDR3 DNA: TGTGCCAGCAGCTCGGGGTGGGGGGGCGGCAATGAGCAGTTCTTC. This chain joins TRBV11-2 and TRBJ2-1, with a tentative D call TRBD2 (7 bases). Trimming left V 4 bases short and J 6 bases short, with 16 bases between. This CDR3 contains 15 residues. Germline loops: CDR1 SGHAT, CDR2 FQNNGV.